This T cell receptor beta chain was captured by sequencing in a study of T-cell reconstitution after alpha-beta-depleted transplantation in children. With V trimmed by 5 bases and J by 5 bases, 16 bases remained unmatched. From germline, CDR1 is SEHNR and CDR2 FQNEAQ (reference sequence). The CDR3 is 17 amino acids. TCRbeta library preparation incorporated unique molecular identifiers. From the PCR reads, TCRdb called clonotypes with MiXCR, one entry per CDR3 protein. The sample consists of more than 450,000 distinct CDR3 sequences, approximately 16% of them appearing once. The material was PBMCs from the stem cell graft donor, obtained from the stem cell graft. The sequence was obtained from a human donor who donated a stem cell graft to a child with acute lymphoblastic leukemia. This chain uses TRBV7-9 with TRBJ1-1; 8 bases line up with TRBD1. The CDR3 region has the DNA TGTGCCAGCAGCCCGGGGGCTCAGGGGGCGCGGAGTACTGAAGCTTTCTTT. It translates to CASSPGAQGARSTEAFF.